Below are 25 T cell receptor beta chains sequenced from a single sample in a study of blood T cell repertoires in COVID-19. Libraries were prepared by immunoSEQ multiplex PCR; TCRdb keeps only in-frame clonotypes and omits some of them. The data hold nearly 50,000 clones, with approximately 90% observed a single time. Input material: peripheral blood. These receptors were taken from a woman of 80 years or more with COVID-19, enrolled during active disease.

The chain links TRBV6-5 to TRBJ1-1; no firm D call. V lost 7 bases and J 1 base, leaving 13 bases between the germline ends. The CDR3 covers 14 residues. Looked up from germline, CDR1 is MNHEY and CDR2 is SVGAGI. The CDR3 region is CASNLRQRNTEAFF. In DNA, the CDR3 is TGTGCCAGCAACCTTAGACAACGGAACACTGAAGCTTTCTTT.

The rearrangement uses TRBV14 and TRBJ2-5; 13 nucleotides match TRBD2. From germline, CDR1 is SGHDN and CDR2 FVKESK. This CDR3 has 15 residues. The junction had 7 bases not matched to a gene; V was cut back by 5 bases and J by 7 bases. CDR3 loop: CASSGGLAGSRTQYF. As DNA, the CDR3 is TGTGCCAGCAGCGGGGGACTAGCGGGGTCTCGGACCCAGTACTTC.

The rearrangement links TRBV4-1 to TRBJ1-1, with a tentative D call TRBD1 (5 bases). This CDR3 comprises 16 residues. CDR1 is MGHRA and CDR2 is YSYEKL in the germline V gene. The V and J ends lost 2 bases and 5 bases respectively, with 18 bases between them. CDR3 amino acids: CASSQIQFQGGTEAFF. In DNA form, the CDR3 reads TGCGCCAGCAGCCAAATACAGTTTCAGGGTGGAACTGAAGCTTTCTTT.

This clone was counted between two and nine times. The chain couples TRBV3-1 (or the pseudogene TRBV3-2) to TRBJ2-1; 13 bases match TRBD2. In germline, CDR1 is LGHDT, CDR2 YNNKEL (reference sequence). The CDR3 length is 20 residues. With 0 bases clipped from V and 0 bases from J, the junction kept 8 bases outside the gene matches. CDR3 residues: CASSQDRGLAGRSSYNEQFF. Written as DNA, the CDR3 is TGTGCCAGCAGCCAAGATCGGGGACTAGCGGGGAGATCCTCCTACAATGAGCAGTTCTTC.

The chain joins TRBV5-1 to TRBJ1-2; 7 bases match TRBD1. The V gene's germline CDR1 is SGHRS and CDR2 YFSETQ. The CDR3 length is 15 residues. V lost 1 base to trimming and J lost 0 bases; unmatched junction nucleotides: 3. Here the CDR3 reads CASSLFTGANYGYTF. The CDR3 region has the DNA TGCGCCAGCAGCTTGTTTACAGGGGCTAACTATGGCTACACCTTC.

This clone has more than one count but fewer than ten. The chain employs TRBV28 and TRBJ1-1; tentative D call: TRBD1 (5 bases). The V end lost 2 bases, the J end lost 2 bases, and 12 bases lay between the germline ends. The CDR3 is made up of 15 amino acids. Germline V CDR1 and CDR2: MDHEN, SYDVKM. The CDR3 DNA is TGTGCCAGCAGTTTAAGCGGGCAGGGCAACACTGAAGCTTTCTTT. It specifies CASSLSGQGNTEAFF.

The J gene is TRBJ2-2, the V gene TRBV3-1 (or the pseudogene TRBV3-2), with D perhaps matching TRBD1 (5 bases). The CDR3 spans 16 residues. The V gene's germline CDR1 is LGHDT and CDR2 YNNKEL (reference sequence). The ends were cut back, 4 bases at V and 4 bases at J, with 16 bases in the middle. The CDR3 protein is CASSPNQVQGTGELFF. The CDR3 coding sequence is TGTGCCAGCAGCCCCAACCAGGTGCAGGGCACCGGGGAGCTGTTTTTT.

This chain uses TRBV5-8 with TRBJ1-5; 9 nucleotides align to TRBD1. CDR3 size: 15 residues. Trimming cost V 0 bases and J 6 bases; bases outside gene matches: 4. Germline CDR1 reads SGHTS; CDR2 reads YDEGEE. The CDR3 protein is CASSLDRGRSQPQHF. The CDR3 coding sequence is TGTGCCAGCAGCTTGGACAGGGGGCGTAGTCAGCCCCAGCATTTT.

The chain links TRBV29-1 to TRBJ2-6, with 7 bases identical to TRBD1. J was trimmed by 0 bases and V by 6 bases; bases with no gene match: 11. Per germline, CDR1 SQVTM and CDR2 ANQGSEA. This CDR3 region has 17 residues. The CDR3 nucleotides are TGCAGCGTGGAACCGGGACAGCCTAGCTCTGGGGCCAACGTCCTGACTTTC. Its protein product is CSVEPGQPSSGANVLTF.

V gene TRBV5-8 combines with J gene TRBJ1-2; 7 bases agree with TRBD1. The CDR3 has 14 amino acids. Per the germline V gene, CDR1 is SGHTS and CDR2 is YDEGEE. V trimming: 3 bases; J trimming: 4 bases; junction bases outside the gene matches: 6. Written as DNA, the CDR3 is TGTGCCAGCAGCTCGAGGGGGCCTGGCTATGGCTACACCTTC. It yields the protein CASSSRGPGYGYTF.

This rearrangement joins TRBV5-1 to TRBJ1-2; D gene ambiguous. CDR1 is SGHRS and CDR2 is YFSETQ in the germline V gene. CDR3 length equals 14 residues. The ends were cut back, 0 bases at V and 8 bases at J, with 14 bases in the middle. The DNA for the CDR3 is TGCGCCAGCAGCTTGGAAACCCCGAGGATGGGCTACACCTTC. Amino acid sequence: CASSLETPRMGYTF.

The chain employs TRBV7-2 and TRBJ1-5; a weak D match, TRBD1 (5 bases). The germline gives CDR1 SGHTA, CDR2 FQGNSA. This CDR3 spans 14 amino acids. V lost 1 base and J 10 bases, leaving 14 bases between the germline ends. The CDR3 reads CASSLGTHSPPQHF. CDR3 coding DNA: TGTGCCAGCAGCTTAGGGACACACAGTCCCCCCCAGCATTTT.

This chain links TRBV6-5 with TRBJ2-5; TRBD1 agrees at 9 bases. After removal of 8 bases from V and 5 bases from J, the junction contained 12 bases not matched to a gene. This CDR3 is 15 amino acids long. Germline V CDR1 and CDR2: MNHEY, SVGAGI. The CDR3 bases are TGTGCCAGCTTAGAGACTACAGGGGGCGGGGAGACCCAGTACTTC. Protein sequence: CASLETTGGGETQYF.

The chain couples TRBV9 to TRBJ2-3; 9 positions agree with TRBD1. CDR3 length: 15 amino acids. V lost 3 bases to trimming and J lost 5 bases; unmatched junction nucleotides: 7. Germline lookup yields CDR1 SGDLS and CDR2 YYNGEE. The chain's CDR3 is CASSEGTGTRDTQYF. The CDR3 region has the DNA TGTGCCAGCAGCGAGGGGACAGGGACTCGAGATACGCAGTATTTT.

The chain carries TRBV9 and TRBJ2-2; D ambiguous. The ends were cut back, 3 bases at V and 7 bases at J, with 19 bases in the middle. This CDR3 spans 16 amino acids. CDR1 is SGDLS and CDR2 is YYNGEE in the germline V gene. The CDR3 sequence is CASSALPGRPIGELFF. The CDR3 DNA follows: TGTGCCAGCAGCGCGCTACCCGGCAGGCCCATCGGGGAGCTGTTTTTT.

The chain employs TRBV6-6 and TRBJ1-4, with a tentative D call TRBD1 (5 bases). Germline V gene lookup returns CDR1 MNHNY and CDR2 SVGAGI (reference sequence). The CDR3 length is 15 residues. Between the trimmed V and J ends, which lost 2 bases and 3 bases, there was a span of 10 bases. CDR3 bases: TGTGCCAGCAGTTACCGGGGGGGTGCTAATGAAAAACTGTTTTTT. This codes for CASSYRGGANEKLFF.

This chain uses TRBV7-3 with TRBJ2-2; TRBD1 matches at 10 bases. Germline V gives CDR1 SGHTA, CDR2 FQGTGA. The junction had 13 bases not matched to a gene; V was cut back by 5 bases and J by 7 bases. The CDR3 totals 17 residues. As DNA, the CDR3 is TGTGCCAGCAGCACAACAGGACAGGGGGGGAAGGGCGGGGAGCTGTTTTTT. Amino acid sequence: CASSTTGQGGKGGELFF.

This clone was recorded only once. The V and J genes are TRBV3-1 (or the pseudogene TRBV3-2) and TRBJ2-1; 7 nucleotides agree with TRBD2. CDR1 is LGHDT and CDR2 is YNNKEL in the germline V gene (reference sequence). CDR3 length: 16 amino acids. Losses at the gene ends were 4 bases for V and 5 bases for J; bases not matched to a gene: 11. CDR3 DNA sequence: TGTGCCAGCAGCCCCTCCCTTGGACTAGACAACAATGAGCAGTTCTTC. It specifies CASSPSLGLDNNEQFF.

The chain is built from TRBV6-5 and TRBJ1-1; tentatively, D is TRBD1 (6 bases). This CDR3 is 15 amino acids long. Looked up from germline, CDR1 is MNHEY and CDR2 is SVGAGI. V shed 2 bases and J shed 5 bases, with 15 bases lying between them. CDR3 region: CASSYPRTVGTEAFF. The CDR3, as DNA: TGTGCCAGCAGTTACCCCCGGACAGTGGGGACTGAAGCTTTCTTT.

The sample holds a few counts of this clone. The chain combines TRBV2 with TRBJ1-1; 9 bases match TRBD1. This CDR3 has 13 residues. Losses at the gene ends were 6 bases for V and 6 bases for J; bases not matched to a gene: 5. Germline values: CDR1 SNHLY, CDR2 FYNNEI. DNA of the CDR3: TGTGCCAGCAGGGGACAGGGTCTCGCTGAAGCTTTCTTT. Residues: CASRGQGLAEAFF.

The chain couples TRBV9 to TRBJ2-7; tentatively, D is TRBD1 (6 bases). Germline V gives CDR1 SGDLS, CDR2 YYNGEE. The CDR3 loop spans 14 amino acids. The V end lost 4 bases, the J end lost 1 base, and 12 bases lay between the germline ends. Here the CDR3 DNA reads TGTGCCAGCAGCCCTCCGACAGGATCCTACGAGCAGTACTTC. Its protein product is CASSPPTGSYEQYF.

In its sample, this clone was seen once. This chain uses TRBV4-2 with TRBJ2-7, with TRBD1 matching 7 bases. The V segment lost 5 bases and the J segment 2 bases; nucleotides outside the gene matches: 12. This CDR3 comprises 16 residues. Germline-derived CDR1 and CDR2 are LGHNA and YNFKEQ. The CDR3 is CASSWHGTAFTYEQYF. In nucleotides, the CDR3 is TGTGCCAGCAGCTGGCACGGGACAGCGTTTACCTACGAGCAGTACTTC.

This sequence joins TRBV29-1 and TRBJ2-7; D is perhaps TRBD1 (6 bases). The length of the CDR3 is 13 residues. With 6 bases removed from V and 3 bases from J, the gap between germline ends came to 15 bases. Germline CDR1 is SQVTM and CDR2 is ANQGSEA. The CDR3 DNA follows: TGCAGCGTCTCTGGACAGTTGAACTACGAGCAGTACTTC. It translates to CSVSGQLNYEQYF.

V gene TRBV30 combines with J gene TRBJ1-5, with unresolved D. The CDR3 runs to 12 residues. Trimming took off 1 base at V and 10 bases at J, with 11 bases between the two ends. CDR1 and CDR2 from the germline V gene are GTSNPN and SVGIG (reference sequence). CDR3 residues: CAWSGYAGPQHF. The CDR3 DNA reads as TGTGCCTGGAGTGGTTACGCAGGCCCCCAGCATTTT.

This rearrangement joins TRBV5-1 to TRBJ2-5; TRBD1 is a possible D gene (6 bases). This CDR3 is built from 14 residues. Germline V lookup: CDR1 SGHRS, CDR2 YFSETQ. V was cut by 0 bases and J by 5 bases, with 11 bases left in between. CDR3 bases: TGCGCCAGCAGCTTGGGGGGGCGGTTGGAGACCCAGTACTTC. Translation: CASSLGGRLETQYF.